One and the same sample provided the 12 T cell receptor beta chains below, sequenced in a study of blood T cell repertoires in COVID-19 (TCRdb year 2020). Receptors were amplified or captured by the immunoSEQ multiplex PCR assay. Held by TCRdb, this immuneACCESS table contains in-frame sequences only and omits some clones. Under half of the omission traces to an unresolved V gene where checked; the cause of the rest is unknown. The sample data list a few hundred thousand clones, and approximately 86% of these were observed just once. The ten largest account for roughly 7.2% of the sample. Sequencing was done on a sample of peripheral blood. Receptor source: a woman aged 60-75 years with COVID-19, enrolled during active disease.

V usage is TRBV3-1 (or the pseudogene TRBV3-2) and J usage is TRBJ1-6; perhaps TRBD1 as D (5 bases). The CDR3 consists of 16 residues. CDR1 and CDR2 from the germline V gene are LGHDT and YNNKEL (reference sequence). Trimming took off 3 bases at V and 7 bases at J, with 16 bases between the two ends. CDR3 loop: CASSHQGSGGNSPLHF. In DNA form, the CDR3 reads TGTGCCAGCAGCCATCAGGGATCCGGGGGGAATTCACCCCTCCACTTT.

The rearrangement joins TRBV30 to TRBJ1-6; tentatively, D is TRBD1 (6 bases). This CDR3 spans 15 amino acids. The V gene's germline CDR1 is GTSNPN and CDR2 SVGIG (reference sequence). V lost 5 bases to trimming and J lost 7 bases, with 18 bases between them. The CDR3 here is CAWLTGKTFNSPLHF. The CDR3 coding sequence is TGTGCCTGGCTTACAGGGAAAACCTTCAATTCACCCCTCCACTTT.

The chain combines TRBV27 with TRBJ2-5, with 7 bases identical to TRBD2. This CDR3 is 13 amino acids long. Germline CDR1 is MNHEY and CDR2 is SMNVEV (reference sequence). V dropped 6 bases and J dropped 1; count of bases not matched to a gene: 2. The CDR3 region has the DNA TGTGCCAGCAGGTCTAGCGGCCAAGAGACCCAGTACTTC. Translating it yields CASRSSGQETQYF.

This clone was detected only once. This chain uses TRBV11-2 with TRBJ2-2, with 9 bases that match TRBD1. CDR3 size: 15 residues. V lost 5 bases and J lost 3; bases outside the gene matches: 4. The germline CDR1 and CDR2 sequences are SGHAT and FQNNGV. The CDR3 nucleotides are TGTGCCAGCAGCCAACGGACAGGGGACACCGGGGAGCTGTTTTTT. This translates into CASSQRTGDTGELFF.

This clone has a handful of counts. The chain is built from TRBV29-1 and TRBJ2-3; 7 bases match TRBD1. This CDR3 spans 13 amino acids. V lost 2 bases to trimming and J lost 4 bases; unmatched junction nucleotides: 3. Germline assignment: CDR1 SQVTM and CDR2 ANQGSEA. In nucleotides, the CDR3 is TGCAGCGTTGAACCAGGGGGAGCAGATACGCAGTATTTT. As protein: CSVEPGGADTQYF.

The J gene is TRBJ1-2, the V gene TRBV29-1, with 7 nucleotides matching TRBD1. Germline CDR1 is SQVTM and CDR2 is ANQGSEA. The J segment lost 4 bases and the V segment lost 2 bases, leaving 4 bases of the junction unmatched. The CDR3 is made up of 13 amino acids. The CDR3 sequence is CSVERQGTYGYTF. In nucleotides, the CDR3 is TGCAGCGTTGAACGACAGGGTACCTATGGCTACACCTTC. Full variable domain (remainder filled in from reference TRBV29-1 and TRBJ1-2): SAVISQKPSRDICQRGTSLTIQCQVDSQVTMMFWYRQQPGQSLTLIATANQGSEATYESGFVIDKFPISRPNLTFSTLTVSNMSPEDSSIYLCSVERQGTYGYTFGSGTRLTVV.

The chain employs TRBV7-9 and TRBJ1-1; D is ambiguous. From germline, CDR1 is SEHNR and CDR2 FQNEAQ (reference sequence). V lost 1 base and J lost 7, with 7 bases in between. CDR3 size: 12 residues. The CDR3 DNA is TGTGCCAGCAGCTTAGGATCCAGTGAAGCTTTCTTT. It translates to CASSLGSSEAFF.

The chain carries TRBV10-2 and TRBJ1-5, with D perhaps matching TRBD1 (5 bases). The germline V gene encodes CDR1 WSHSY and CDR2 SAAADI. The CDR3 runs 15 residues. Trimming took off 4 bases at V and 2 bases at J, with 12 bases between the two ends. For the CDR3, the DNA is TGCGCCAGCAGTGGTTCCAGGGAGGGCAATCAGCCCCAGCATTTT. It is translated as CASSGSREGNQPQHF.

This clone turned up a few times. The junction departs from the called germline gene at one end, perhaps through a read error. The V call is TRBV10-1, the J call TRBJ2-7; 7 bases map to TRBD1. CDR1 is WNHNN and CDR2 is SYGVQD in the germline V gene (reference sequence). CDR3 length: 13 amino acids. The CDR3 DNA is TGCGCCAGCAGTGAGACCCGGACAGGCCTTGGGGCCTTC. It specifies CASSETRTGLGAF.

The chain couples TRBV21-1 to TRBJ1-2. TRBV21-1 is designated a pseudogene. The CDR3 runs 15 residues. The CDR3: CASSTRPGGDYGYTF. For the CDR3, the DNA is TGTGCCAGCAGCACCCGGCCGGGAGGAGACTATGGCTACACCTTC.

CDR3 nucleotides: TGCGCCAGCAGCCAGGGCGGGGGACGGCCCCAGCATTTT. It translates to CASSQGGGRPQHF. The V call is TRBV5-1, the J call TRBJ1-5; D may be TRBD1 (5 bases). The V gene's germline CDR1 is SGHRS and CDR2 YFSETQ. The CDR3 extends over 13 amino acids. Trimming cost V 4 bases and J 9 bases, with 14 bases left between them.

This clone appeared a single time. This chain uses TRBV29-1 with TRBJ1-5; D is perhaps TRBD1 (6 bases). From germline, CDR1 is SQVTM and CDR2 ANQGSEA. CDR3 length: 12 amino acids. Trimming stripped 5 bases from V and 2 bases from J, with 7 bases between. This chain's CDR3 is CSVRTGNQPQHF. In DNA form, the CDR3 reads TGCAGCGTTCGGACAGGCAATCAGCCCCAGCATTTT.